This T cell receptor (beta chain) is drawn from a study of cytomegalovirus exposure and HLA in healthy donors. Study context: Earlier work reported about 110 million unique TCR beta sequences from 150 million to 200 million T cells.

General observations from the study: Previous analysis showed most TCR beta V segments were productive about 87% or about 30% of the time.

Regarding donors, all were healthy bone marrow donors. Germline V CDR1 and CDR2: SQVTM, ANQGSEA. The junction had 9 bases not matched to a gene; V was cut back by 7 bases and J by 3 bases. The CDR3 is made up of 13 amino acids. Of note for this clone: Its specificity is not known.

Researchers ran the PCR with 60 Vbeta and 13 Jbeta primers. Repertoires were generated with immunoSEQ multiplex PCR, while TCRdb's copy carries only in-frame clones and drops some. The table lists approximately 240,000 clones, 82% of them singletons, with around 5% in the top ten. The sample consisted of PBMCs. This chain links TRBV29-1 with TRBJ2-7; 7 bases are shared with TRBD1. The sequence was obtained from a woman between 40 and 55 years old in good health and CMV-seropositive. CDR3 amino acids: CSATGVGYYEQYF. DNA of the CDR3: TGCAGCGCCACAGGGGTGGGGTACTACGAGCAGTACTTC.